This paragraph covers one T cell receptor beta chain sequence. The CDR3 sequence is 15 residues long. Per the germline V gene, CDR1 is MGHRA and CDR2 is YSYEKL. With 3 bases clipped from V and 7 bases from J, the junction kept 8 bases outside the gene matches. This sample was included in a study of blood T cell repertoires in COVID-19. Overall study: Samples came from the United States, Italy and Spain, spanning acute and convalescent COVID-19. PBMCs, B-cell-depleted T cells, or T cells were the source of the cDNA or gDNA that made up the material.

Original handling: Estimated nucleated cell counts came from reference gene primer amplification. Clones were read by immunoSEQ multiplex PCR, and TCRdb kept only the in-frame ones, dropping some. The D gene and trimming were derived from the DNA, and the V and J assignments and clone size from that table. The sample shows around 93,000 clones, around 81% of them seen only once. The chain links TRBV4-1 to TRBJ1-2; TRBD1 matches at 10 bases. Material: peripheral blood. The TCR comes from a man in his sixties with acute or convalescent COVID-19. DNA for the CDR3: TGCGCCAGCAGCCATCCGGGACAGGGGTTTGGTGGCTACACCTTC. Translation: CASSHPGQGFGGYTF.